This T cell receptor beta chain was found in a study of blood T cell repertoires in COVID-19. The data were produced by immunoSEQ multiplex PCR, yet TCRdb's version contains in-frame clones alone and is incomplete. The sample carries around 75,000 clones, around nine tenths recorded once. The CDR3 spans 14 residues. Trimming cost V 4 bases and J 0 bases, with 10 bases left between them. Germline V gene data show CDR1 as SQVTM and CDR2 as ANQGSEA. The source material was peripheral blood. This chain joins TRBV29-1 and TRBJ1-3; D unclear. This TCR came from a human donor in a cohort sampled during active COVID-19. The CDR3 loop is CSVASRNSGNTIYF. The CDR3, as DNA: TGCAGCGTTGCCTCCAGGAACTCTGGAAACACCATATATTTT.